These 10 T cell receptor beta chains originate from one sample sequenced in a study of T-cell memory formation after mild COVID-19. TCRdb fed the 5' RACE reads into MiXCR, producing one record per CDR3 protein. In the table there are a few hundred thousand distinct CDR3 sequences, 19% of which are singletons. The sequenced material came from PBMCs or a T cell subset sorted from them (not recorded which). These receptors all come from a man aged 18 to 29 who had mild COVID-19 (a few samples of this study predate the infection). Cell type and time point are not known.

This clonotype was seen only a few times. This rearrangement joins TRBV6-1 to TRBJ2-3, with TRBD2 as a possible D gene (6 bases). Trimming removed 3 bases from V and 5 bases from J, with 12 bases in between. Germline CDR1 MNHNS, CDR2 SASEGT. This CDR3 has 14 amino acids. Here the CDR3 DNA reads TGTGCCAGCAGTGAGTTGACGGGGGTAGATACGCAGTATTTT. This gives the protein CASSELTGVDTQYF.

As regards this clonotype: Sequence at one end of the junction differs from germline and may be a read error. As DNA, the CDR3 is TGTGCTAGCAGCCCCGGACTAGAGGGGGACACCGGGGAGCTGTTTTTT. As protein: CASSPGLEGDTGELFF. The chain has TRBV7-7 and TRBJ2-2; tentatively, D is TRBD2 (7 bases). CDR1 is SSHAT, CDR2 FNYEAQ, per germline (reference sequence). The CDR3 runs to 16 residues.

This clonotype was detected ten times or more. The J gene is TRBJ2-7, the V gene TRBV5-1; D tentatively reads TRBD1 or TRBD2 (5 bases each). CDR3 length: 14 amino acids. The V gene's germline CDR1 is SGHRS and CDR2 YFSETQ. The V and J ends lost 0 bases and 7 bases respectively, with 14 bases between them. The CDR3 DNA reads as TGCGCCAGCAGCTTGGGAGGGGCCGGGGAAGAGCAGTACGTC. Its protein product is CASSLGGAGEEQYV.

The genes are TRBV5-1 and TRBJ2-5; D may be TRBD2 (7 bases). Trimming took off 0 bases at V and 4 bases at J, with 13 bases between the two ends. Germline lookup yields CDR1 SGHRS and CDR2 YFSETQ. The length of the CDR3 is 15 residues. This chain's CDR3 is CASSLVIGGAETQYF. DNA of the CDR3: TGCGCCAGCAGCTTGGTTATAGGGGGGGCAGAGACCCAGTACTTC.

This clonotype was counted many times. This chain connects TRBV7-2 to TRBJ2-1; tentatively, D is TRBD1 (5 bases). The V and J ends lost 0 bases and 0 bases respectively, with 12 bases between them. The CDR3 length is 17 residues. Germline lookup yields CDR1 SGHTA and CDR2 FQGNSA. This CDR3 reads CASSLAGPVSSYNEQFF. In nucleotides, the CDR3 is TGTGCCAGCAGCTTAGCGGGGCCGGTTAGCTCCTACAATGAGCAGTTCTTC.

CDR3 DNA sequence: TGCGCCAGCAGCGATCACAGGGGGACGGGGCAGCCCCAGCATTTT. Translated, it gives CASSDHRGTGQPQHF. V gene TRBV4-1 combines with J gene TRBJ1-5, with 8 nucleotides matching TRBD1. Looked up from germline, CDR1 is MGHRA and CDR2 is YSYEKL. J was trimmed by 7 bases and V by 5 bases; bases with no gene match: 10. The CDR3 loop spans 15 amino acids.

The chain has TRBV6-6 and TRBJ2-7; 10 bases line up with TRBD2. CDR3 length equals 17 residues. The germline gives CDR1 MNHNY, CDR2 SVGAGI (reference sequence). The V segment lost 6 bases and the J segment 4 bases; nucleotides outside the gene matches: 15. Here the CDR3 DNA reads TGTGCCAGCAGGAACCCAACTAGCGGGATTTCTGATTACGAGCAGTACTTC. Its protein is CASRNPTSGISDYEQYF.

The chain links TRBV5-1 to TRBJ2-2; a possible D gene is TRBD2 (5 bases). Per germline, CDR1 SGHRS and CDR2 YFSETQ. The CDR3 is 17 amino acids. The V gene lost 0 bases and the J gene lost 1 base, with 13 bases spanning the gap. Here the CDR3 DNA reads TGCGCCAGCAGCTTGGGGTCCAGCGGCAAGAACACCGGGGAGCTGTTTTTT. Residues: CASSLGSSGKNTGELFF.

This clonotype was counted only a few times. V gene TRBV4-1 combines with J gene TRBJ2-1; the D is unclear. The CDR3 has 14 amino acids. Germline-derived CDR1 and CDR2 are MGHRA and YSYEKL. V lost 1 base to trimming and J lost 9 bases, with 13 bases between them. In nucleotides, the CDR3 is TGCGCCAGCAGCCAAGGAACAACGGTCATTGAGCAGTTCTTC. Translating it yields CASSQGTTVIEQFF.

The sample holds a few counts of this clonotype. V and J are TRBV5-1 and TRBJ2-3; 16 bases are shared with TRBD2. The trim removed 3 bases at V and 4 bases at J, leaving 11 bases unmatched. The CDR3 consists of 19 residues. Germline lookup yields CDR1 SGHRS and CDR2 YFSETQ. The CDR3 DNA sequence: TGCGCCAGCAGCTGGGGACTAGCGGGGGGGCCCCCGTGGGCAGATACGCAGTATTTT. Translation: CASSWGLAGGPPWADTQYF. Combining the CDR3 with reference TRBV5-1 and TRBJ2-3 gives the whole variable domain KAGVTQTPRYLIKTRGQQVTLSCSPISGHRSVSWYQQTPGQGLQFLFEYFSETQRNKGNFPGRFSGRQFSNSRSEMNVSTLELGDSALYLCASSWGLAGGPPWADTQYFGPGTRLTVL.